This TCR beta chain was identified in a study of CD8+CD57+ T cells in acquired aplastic anemia. Patients chosen for sequencing had CD8+CD57+ cells that had expanded, as shown by flow cytometry. Using genomic DNA as the template, TCR beta VDJ and CDR3 profiling was carried out. TCRdb passed the reads through MiXCR, listing each CDR3 protein once. The profile shows roughly 500,000 distinct CDR3 sequences, about a third of them singletons. CDR3 length equals 15 residues. Per the germline V gene, CDR1 is ENHRY and CDR2 is SYGVKD. Turning to this clonotype: The junction departs from the called germline gene at one end, perhaps through a read error.

The sequenced material came from sorted CD4+, CD8+, or CD8+CD57+ T cells (not recorded which) from PBMCs. The receptor was isolated from a human donor with aplastic anemia. This rearrangement joins TRBV10-3 to TRBJ2-7, with 10 bases matching TRBD1. In DNA, the CDR3 is TGTGCCAGCAGTGAAGCGGGGGACAGGGGCCACGAGCAGTACTTC. Translated, it gives CASSEAGDRGHEQYF.